Listed here is a single T cell receptor beta chain. Its antigen is as yet unknown. Sequencing targeted expressed TCRB transcripts, as all isolated RNA had been reverse transcribed. Assay: immunoSEQ multiplex PCR; the TCRdb copy retains only in-frame clones and omits some. The sample shows 300,000 to 450,000 clones, less than 20% of them seen only once. The record originates from a study of beta chain features in type 1 diabetes. Study conclusions and caveats: Fewer junction insertions and more nucleotide deletions appeared in type 1 diabetes patients.

The sequence was obtained from a woman aged 18-29 years in good health. The sequenced sample consisted of naive CD4+ T cells from blood.

CDR3 sequence: CASSQVTGVNEKLFF. The CDR3 bases are TGCGCCAGCAGCCAAGTAACAGGAGTAAATGAAAAACTGTTTTTT. The V call is TRBV4-3, the J call TRBJ1-4, with D possibly being TRBD1 (5 bases). Germline CDR1 is LGHNA and CDR2 is YSLEER. CDR3 length: 15 amino acids. V lost 1 base and J lost 5, with 11 bases in between.